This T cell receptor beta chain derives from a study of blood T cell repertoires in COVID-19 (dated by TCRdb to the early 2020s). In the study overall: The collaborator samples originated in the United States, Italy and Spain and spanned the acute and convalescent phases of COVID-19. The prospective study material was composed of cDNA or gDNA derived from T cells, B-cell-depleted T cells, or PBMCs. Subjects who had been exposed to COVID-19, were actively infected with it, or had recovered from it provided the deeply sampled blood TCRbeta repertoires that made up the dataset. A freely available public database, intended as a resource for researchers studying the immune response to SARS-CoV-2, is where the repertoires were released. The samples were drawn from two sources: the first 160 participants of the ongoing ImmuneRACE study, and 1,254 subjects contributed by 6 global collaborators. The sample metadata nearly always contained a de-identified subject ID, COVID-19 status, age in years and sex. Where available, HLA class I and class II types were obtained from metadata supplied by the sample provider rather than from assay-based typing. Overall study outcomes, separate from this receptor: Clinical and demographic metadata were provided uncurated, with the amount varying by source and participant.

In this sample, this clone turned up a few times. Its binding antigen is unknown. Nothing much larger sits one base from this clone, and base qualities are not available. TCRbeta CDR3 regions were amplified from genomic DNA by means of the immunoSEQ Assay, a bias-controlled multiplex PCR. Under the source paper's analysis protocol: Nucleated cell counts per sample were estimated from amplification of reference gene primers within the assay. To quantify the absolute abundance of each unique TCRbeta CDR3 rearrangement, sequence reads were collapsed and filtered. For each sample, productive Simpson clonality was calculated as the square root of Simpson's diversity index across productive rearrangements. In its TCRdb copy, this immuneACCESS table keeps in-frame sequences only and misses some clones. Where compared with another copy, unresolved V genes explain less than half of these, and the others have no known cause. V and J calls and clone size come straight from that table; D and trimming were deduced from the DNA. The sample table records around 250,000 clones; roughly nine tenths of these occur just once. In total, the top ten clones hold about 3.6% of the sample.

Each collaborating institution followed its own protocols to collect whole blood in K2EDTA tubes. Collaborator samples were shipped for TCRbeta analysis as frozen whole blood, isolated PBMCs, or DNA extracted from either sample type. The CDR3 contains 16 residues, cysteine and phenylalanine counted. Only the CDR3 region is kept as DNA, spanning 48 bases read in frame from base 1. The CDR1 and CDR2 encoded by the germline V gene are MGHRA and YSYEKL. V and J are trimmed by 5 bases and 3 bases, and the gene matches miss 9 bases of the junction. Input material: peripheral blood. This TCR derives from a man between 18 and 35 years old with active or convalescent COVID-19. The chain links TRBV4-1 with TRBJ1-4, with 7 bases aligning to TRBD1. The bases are TGCGCCAGCAGCTCCCAGAGGGACAGAGCTAATGAAAAACTGTTTTTT. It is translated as CASSSQRDRANEKLFF.